This T cell receptor beta chain was captured in a study of blood T cell repertoires in COVID-19. This table comes from immunoSEQ multiplex PCR, and its TCRdb copy is limited to in-frame clones, with some not included. The sample yields about 110,000 clones, approximately 83% seen once. Trimming cost V 1 base and J 4 bases, with 2 bases left between them. CDR3 size: 12 residues. Germline V CDR1 and CDR2: LGHNA, YNFKEQ. The chain combines TRBV4-2 with TRBJ1-5; no firm D call. The origin of this receptor is an older woman with acute or convalescent COVID-19. Input material: peripheral blood. The CDR3 sequence: CASSQANQPQHF. In nucleotides, the CDR3 is TGTGCCAGCAGCCAAGCAAATCAGCCCCAGCATTTT.